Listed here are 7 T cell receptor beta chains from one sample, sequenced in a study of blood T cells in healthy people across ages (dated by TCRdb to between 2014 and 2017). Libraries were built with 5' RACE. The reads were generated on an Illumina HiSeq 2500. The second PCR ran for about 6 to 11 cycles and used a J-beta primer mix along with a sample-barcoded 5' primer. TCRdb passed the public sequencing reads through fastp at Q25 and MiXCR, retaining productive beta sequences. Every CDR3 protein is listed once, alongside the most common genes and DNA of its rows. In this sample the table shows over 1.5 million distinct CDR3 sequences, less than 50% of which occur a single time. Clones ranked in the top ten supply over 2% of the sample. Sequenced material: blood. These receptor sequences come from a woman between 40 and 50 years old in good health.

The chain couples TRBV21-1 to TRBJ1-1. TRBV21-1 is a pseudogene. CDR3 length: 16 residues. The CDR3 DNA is TGTGCCAGCAGCAAAGGTGCCCGCCCGATGAACACTGAAGCTTTCTTT. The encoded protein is CASSKGARPMNTEAFF.

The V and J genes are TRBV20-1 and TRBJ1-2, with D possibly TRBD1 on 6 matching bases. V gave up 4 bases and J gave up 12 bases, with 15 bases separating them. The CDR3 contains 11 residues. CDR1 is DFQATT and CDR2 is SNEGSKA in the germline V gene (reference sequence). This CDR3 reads CSAIHREGNTF. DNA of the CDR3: TGCAGTGCTATACACAGGGAGGGGAACACCTTC.

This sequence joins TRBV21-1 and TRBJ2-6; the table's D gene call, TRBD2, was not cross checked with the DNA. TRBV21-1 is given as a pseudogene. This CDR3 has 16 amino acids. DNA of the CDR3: TGTGCCAGCAGCAAGGAGGTGTCCTCTGGGGCCAACGTCCTGACTTTC. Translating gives CASSKEVSSGANVLTF.

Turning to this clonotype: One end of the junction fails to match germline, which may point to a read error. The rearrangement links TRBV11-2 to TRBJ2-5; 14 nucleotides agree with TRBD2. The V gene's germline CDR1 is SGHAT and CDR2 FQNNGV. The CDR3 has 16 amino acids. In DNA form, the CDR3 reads TGTACCAGCAGCCCCACGACTAGCGGGGGGGCGCAGACCCAGTACTTC. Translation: CTSSPTTSGGAQTQYF.

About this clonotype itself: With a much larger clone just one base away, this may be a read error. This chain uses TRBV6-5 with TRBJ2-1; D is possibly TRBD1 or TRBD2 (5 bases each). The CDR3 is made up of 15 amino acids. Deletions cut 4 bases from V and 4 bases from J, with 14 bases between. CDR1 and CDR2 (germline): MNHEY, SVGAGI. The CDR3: CASSSPGATYNEQFF. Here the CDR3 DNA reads TGTGCCAGCAGTTCCCCCGGGGCTACGTACAATGAGCAGTTCTTC.

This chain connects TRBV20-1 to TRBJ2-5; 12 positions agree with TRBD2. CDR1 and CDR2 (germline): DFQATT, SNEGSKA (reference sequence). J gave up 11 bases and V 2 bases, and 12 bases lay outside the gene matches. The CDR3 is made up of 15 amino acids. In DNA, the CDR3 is TGCAGTGCTAGACTAACTAGCGGGGGGCGGGGGGAGCAGTACTTC. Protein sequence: CSARLTSGGRGEQYF.

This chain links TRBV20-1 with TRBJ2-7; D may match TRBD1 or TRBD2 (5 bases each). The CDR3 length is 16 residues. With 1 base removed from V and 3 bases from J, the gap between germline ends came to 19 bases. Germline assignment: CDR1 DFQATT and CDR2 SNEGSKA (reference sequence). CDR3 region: CSARGIGAGHNYEQYF. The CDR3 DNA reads TGCAGTGCTAGAGGAATCGGGGCAGGCCACAACTACGAGCAGTACTTC.